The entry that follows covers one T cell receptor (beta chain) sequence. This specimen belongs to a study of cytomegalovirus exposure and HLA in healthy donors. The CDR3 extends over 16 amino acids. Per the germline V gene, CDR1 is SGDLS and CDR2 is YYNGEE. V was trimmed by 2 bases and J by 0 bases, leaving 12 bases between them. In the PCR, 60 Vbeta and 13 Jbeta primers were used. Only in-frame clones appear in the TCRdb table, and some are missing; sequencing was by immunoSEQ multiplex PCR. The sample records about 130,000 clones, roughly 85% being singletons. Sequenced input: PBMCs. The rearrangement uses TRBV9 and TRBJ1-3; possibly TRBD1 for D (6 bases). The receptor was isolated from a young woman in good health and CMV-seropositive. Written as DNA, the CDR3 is TGTGCCAGCAGCGTGACGGACAGCTCCTCTGGAAACACCATATATTTT. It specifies CASSVTDSSSGNTIYF.